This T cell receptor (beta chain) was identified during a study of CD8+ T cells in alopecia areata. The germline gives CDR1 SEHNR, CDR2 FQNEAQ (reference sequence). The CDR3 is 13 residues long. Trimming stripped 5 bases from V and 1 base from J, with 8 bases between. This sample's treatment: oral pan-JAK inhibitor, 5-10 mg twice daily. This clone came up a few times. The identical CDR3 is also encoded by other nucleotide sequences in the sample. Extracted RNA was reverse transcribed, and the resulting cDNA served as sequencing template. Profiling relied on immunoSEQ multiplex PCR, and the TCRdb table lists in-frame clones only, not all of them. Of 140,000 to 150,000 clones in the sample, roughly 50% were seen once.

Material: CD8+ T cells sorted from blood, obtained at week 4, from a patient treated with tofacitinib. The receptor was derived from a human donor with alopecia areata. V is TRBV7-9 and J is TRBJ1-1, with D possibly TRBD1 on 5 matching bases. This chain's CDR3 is CASSLGQNTEAFF. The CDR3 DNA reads TGTGCCAGCAGCCTCGGACAGAACACTGAAGCTTTCTTT.